The present TCR beta chain was sequenced within a study of T-cell reconstitution after alpha-beta-depleted transplantation in children. TCRbeta library construction was performed incorporating unique molecular identifiers. TCRdb re-derived calls from the PCR reads in MiXCR, one entry per CDR3 protein. Of under 3,500 distinct CDR3 sequences listed, approximately 10% are singletons. This clonotype was detected ten times or more. The CDR3 is 13 amino acids. Germline V gene lookup returns CDR1 SGHTA and CDR2 FQGNSA. Trimming cost V 3 bases and J 5 bases, with 8 bases left between them. This sequence joins TRBV7-2 and TRBJ2-1; D remains unclear. The sample here was PBMCs, mostly from graft donor cells, taken 360 days after TCRalphabeta/CD19-depleted stem cell transplant. The receptor comes from a patient between 2 and 10 years old who had a stem cell transplant for inherited bone marrow failure, so the T cells may come from the graft donor. DNA of the CDR3: TGTGCCAGCAGCTTGGGTAGGGACAATGAGCAGTTCTTC. Translated: CASSLGRDNEQFF.